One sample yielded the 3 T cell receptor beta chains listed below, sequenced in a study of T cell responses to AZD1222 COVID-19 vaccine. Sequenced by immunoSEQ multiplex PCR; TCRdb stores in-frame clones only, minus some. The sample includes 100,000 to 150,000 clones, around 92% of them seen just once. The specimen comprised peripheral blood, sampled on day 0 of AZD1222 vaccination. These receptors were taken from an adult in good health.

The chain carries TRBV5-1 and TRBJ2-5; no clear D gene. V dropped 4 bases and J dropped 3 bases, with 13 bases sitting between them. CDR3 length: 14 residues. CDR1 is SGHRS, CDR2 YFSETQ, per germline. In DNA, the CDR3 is TGCGCCAGCAGCACTACTACGATAGAAGAGACCCAGTACTTC. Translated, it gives CASSTTTIEETQYF.

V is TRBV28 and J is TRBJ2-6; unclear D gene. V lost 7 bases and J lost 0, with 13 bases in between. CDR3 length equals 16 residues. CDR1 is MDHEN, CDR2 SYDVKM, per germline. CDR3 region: CASTPGRTSGANVLTF. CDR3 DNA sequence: TGTGCCAGCACACCAGGCAGGACCTCTGGGGCCAACGTCCTGACTTTC.

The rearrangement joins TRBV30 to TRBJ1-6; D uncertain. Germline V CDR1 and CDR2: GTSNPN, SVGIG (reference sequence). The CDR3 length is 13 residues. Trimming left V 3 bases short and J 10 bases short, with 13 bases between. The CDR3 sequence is CAWRGSAGSPLHF. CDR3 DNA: TGTGCCTGGAGAGGATCGGCAGGATCACCCCTCCACTTT.